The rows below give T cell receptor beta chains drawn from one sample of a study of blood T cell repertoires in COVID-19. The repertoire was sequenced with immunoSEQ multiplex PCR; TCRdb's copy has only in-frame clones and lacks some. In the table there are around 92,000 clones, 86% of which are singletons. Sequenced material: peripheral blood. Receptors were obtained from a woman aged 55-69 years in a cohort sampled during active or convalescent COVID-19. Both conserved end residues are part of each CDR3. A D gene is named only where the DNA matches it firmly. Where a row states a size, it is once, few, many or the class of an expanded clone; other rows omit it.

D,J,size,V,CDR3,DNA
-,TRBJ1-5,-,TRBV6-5,CASTRGGNQPQHF,TGTGCCAGCACGAGGGGAGGGAATCAGCCCCAGCATTTT
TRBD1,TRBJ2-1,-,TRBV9,CASSVDIGTGYNEQFF,TGTGCCAGCAGCGTCGACATAGGGACAGGGTACAATGAGCAGTTCTTC
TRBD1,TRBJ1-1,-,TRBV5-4,CASSPGGTGRTEAFF,TGTGCCAGCAGCCCTGGGGGGACAGGGAGGACTGAAGCTTTCTTT
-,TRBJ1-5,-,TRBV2,CASSGGGVIGNQPQHF,TGTGCCAGCAGCGGGGGGGGCGTAATAGGAAATCAGCCCCAGCATTTT
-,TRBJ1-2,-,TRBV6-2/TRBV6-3,CASSTVALGYTF,TGTGCCAGCAGTACAGTTGCTCTTGGCTACACCTTC
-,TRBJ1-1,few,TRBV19,CASREDQGLNTEAFF,TGTGCCAGTAGGGAGGACCAGGGGTTGAACACTGAAGCTTTCTTT
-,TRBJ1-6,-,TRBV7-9,CASSLGRQGYNSPLHF,TGTGCCAGCAGCTTAGGAAGGCAGGGGTATAATTCACCCCTCCACTTT
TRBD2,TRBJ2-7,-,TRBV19,CASSRTSGATYEQYF,TGTGCCAGTAGTAGGACTAGCGGGGCGACCTACGAGCAGTACTTC
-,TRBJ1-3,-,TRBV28,CASSEGSLSGNTIYF,TGTGCCAGCAGTGAAGGGAGCCTCTCTGGAAACACCATATATTTT
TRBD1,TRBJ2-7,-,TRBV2,CARDTRQGSYEQYF,TGTGCCAGGGACACCCGACAGGGTAGTTACGAGCAGTACTTC
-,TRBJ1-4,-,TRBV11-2,CASSTGTGELFF,TGTGCCAGCAGCACCGGGACGGGGGAACTGTTTTTT
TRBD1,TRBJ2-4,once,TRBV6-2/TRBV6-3,CASSGTRQGGIQYF,TGTGCCAGCAGTGGAACCAGACAGGGTGGTATTCAGTACTTC
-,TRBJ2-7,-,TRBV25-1,CASSEYGQREQYF,TGTGCCAGCAGTGAATATGGGCAGCGGGAGCAGTACTTC
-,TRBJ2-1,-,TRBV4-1,CASSQDRGGPSYNEQFF,TGCGCCAGCAGCCAAGATCGAGGGGGACCCTCCTACAATGAGCAGTTCTTC
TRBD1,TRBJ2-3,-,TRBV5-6,CASRRTGGRYTQYF,TGTGCCAGCAGGCGGACAGGGGGCCGTTATACGCAGTATTTT
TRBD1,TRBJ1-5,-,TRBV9,CASSAGRGTEGNQPQHF,TGTGCCAGCAGCGCCGGACGGGGGACAGAAGGCAATCAGCCCCAGCATTTT
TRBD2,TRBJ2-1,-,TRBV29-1,CSVSLGTSGPYNEQFF,TGCAGCGTTTCTCTCGGGACTAGCGGACCCTACAATGAGCAGTTCTTC
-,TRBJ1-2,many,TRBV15,CATSRDLRVEGYTF,TGTGCCACCAGCAGAGATCTCAGGGTGGAAGGCTACACCTTC
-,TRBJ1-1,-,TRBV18,CASSGRGATEAFF,TGTGCCAGCTCAGGTCGGGGGGCCACTGAAGCTTTCTTT
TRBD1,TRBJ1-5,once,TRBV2,CASRYRQGLESNQPQHF,TGTGCCAGCAGGTACCGACAGGGATTGGAAAGCAATCAGCCCCAGCATTTT
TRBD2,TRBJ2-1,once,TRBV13,CASSLGARGRGKAQFF,TGTGCCAGCAGCTTAGGGGCTCGCGGGAGGGGGAAGGCGCAGTTCTTC
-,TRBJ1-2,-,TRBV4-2,CASSQEGQGLYGYTF,TGTGCCAGCAGCCAAGAGGGGCAGGGCCTCTATGGCTACACCTTC
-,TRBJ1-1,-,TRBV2,CASRVVGAGGTEAFF,TGTGCCAGCCGTGTAGTAGGGGCCGGGGGCACTGAAGCTTTCTTT
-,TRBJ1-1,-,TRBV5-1,CASSPNPGTEAFF,TGCGCCAGCAGCCCTAACCCAGGGACTGAAGCTTTCTTT
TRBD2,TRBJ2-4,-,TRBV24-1,CATAWGGENIQYF,TGTGCCACCGCCTGGGGGGGAGAAAACATTCAGTACTTC